This passage covers 31 T cell receptor beta chains from one sample sequenced in a study of siplizumab effects on memory and regulatory T cells. Here immunoSEQ multiplex PCR was the method, and the copy in TCRdb shows in-frame clones only, minus some. This table holds tens of thousands of clones, 91% found once. Sequencing was done on a sample of CD8+ T cells sorted from blood. The receptors stem from a human donor in good health.

The chain recombines TRBV6-5 with TRBJ2-2; no clear D. The V gene lost 8 bases and the J gene lost 1 base, with 5 bases spanning the gap. The CDR3 has 12 amino acids. CDR1 MNHEY and CDR2 SVGAGI come from the germline V gene. CDR3 sequence: CASLGNTGELFF. CDR3 DNA sequence: TGTGCCAGCTTGGGGAACACCGGGGAGCTGTTTTTT.

This clone has more than one count but fewer than ten. This chain links TRBV27 with TRBJ1-6; D uncertain. CDR3 length: 16 residues. The V end was cut by 1 base, the J end by 7 bases, with 14 bases between. Looked up from germline, CDR1 is MNHEY and CDR2 is SMNVEV (reference sequence). CDR3 residues: CASSLWSWQINSPLHF. CDR3 nucleotide sequence: TGTGCCAGCAGTTTATGGTCGTGGCAGATAAATTCACCCCTCCACTTT.

V is TRBV7-9 and J is TRBJ2-7; 7 nucleotides line up with TRBD1. Looked up from germline, CDR1 is SEHNR and CDR2 is FQNEAQ (reference sequence). The length of the CDR3 is 14 residues. The V and J ends lost 5 bases and 7 bases, in that order; junction bases with no gene match: 11. This chain's CDR3 is CASSRSEGAREQYF. The CDR3 coding sequence is TGTGCCAGCAGCCGCAGCGAGGGGGCGAGAGAGCAGTACTTC.

The chain combines TRBV7-8 with TRBJ2-1, with 8 positions matching TRBD1. From germline, CDR1 is SGHVS and CDR2 FQNEAQ. V gave up 1 base and J gave up 6 bases; unmatched junction bases: 5. The CDR3 loop spans 15 amino acids. The DNA for the CDR3 is TGTGCCAGCAGCTTAGATGGGACAGGATTCAATGAGCAGTTCTTC. It yields the protein CASSLDGTGFNEQFF.

This clone was observed once. V and J are TRBV11-2 and TRBJ2-3; 10 bases agree with TRBD2. J was trimmed by 2 bases and V by 5 bases; bases with no gene match: 10. The CDR3 covers 17 residues. Germline V gene lookup returns CDR1 SGHAT and CDR2 FQNNGV. This CDR3 is CASSPGTSDYFTDTQYF. Here the CDR3 DNA reads TGTGCCAGCAGCCCCGGGACTAGCGATTACTTCACAGATACGCAGTATTTT. The full variable domain, its missing parts supplied by reference TRBV11-2 and TRBJ2-3, is EAGVAQSPRYKIIEKRQSVAFWCNPISGHATLYWYQQILGQGPKLLIQFQNNGVVDDSQLPKDRFSAERLKGVDSTLKIQPAKLEDSAVYLCASSPGTSDYFTDTQYFGPGTRLTVL.

V is TRBV14 and J is TRBJ2-3, with TRBD2 matching 10 bases. CDR3 length equals 16 residues. Germline V lookup: CDR1 SGHDN, CDR2 FVKESK. The V and J ends lost 3 bases and 3 bases, in that order; junction bases with no gene match: 6. The CDR3 loop is CASSQWASGSTDTQYF. CDR3 nucleotide sequence: TGTGCCAGCAGCCAGTGGGCTAGCGGGAGTACAGATACGCAGTATTTT.

V is TRBV11-3 and J is TRBJ1-3; no clear D. Germline V gene lookup returns CDR1 SGHNT and CDR2 YENEEA. The CDR3 consists of 15 residues. V was pared by 0 bases and J by 0 bases, with 6 bases between. The CDR3 protein is CASSLDASSGNTIYF. The CDR3 DNA sequence: TGTGCCAGCAGCTTAGATGCCAGCTCTGGAAACACCATATATTTT.

V and J are TRBV27 and TRBJ2-2; D is undetermined. The CDR3 length is 13 residues. Trimming stripped 1 base from V and 9 bases from J, with 9 bases between. CDR1 MNHEY and CDR2 SMNVEV come from the germline V gene (reference sequence). The CDR3 DNA reads as TGTGCCAGCAGTTTATTTGACCCACGGGAGCTGTTTTTT. Amino acid sequence: CASSLFDPRELFF.

This rearrangement joins TRBV15 to TRBJ2-7, with D possibly TRBD1 on 6 matching bases. V lost 4 bases, J lost 2 bases, and 12 bases lay in between. CDR3 length equals 14 residues. The germline V gene has CDR1 LNHNV and CDR2 YYDKDF (reference sequence). The CDR3 loop is CATSKDRITYEQYF. In nucleotides, the CDR3 is TGTGCCACCAGCAAAGACAGGATAACCTACGAGCAGTACTTC.

This sequence joins TRBV2 and TRBJ2-1; D unresolved. The CDR3 has 13 amino acids. CDR1 is SNHLY, CDR2 FYNNEI, per germline. V lost 3 bases and J lost 7, with 10 bases in between. Here the CDR3 reads CASSDPSLNEQFF. DNA of the CDR3: TGTGCCAGCAGTGACCCGAGTTTGAATGAGCAGTTCTTC.

The chain joins TRBV27 to TRBJ1-3; D is uncertain. The CDR3 covers 15 residues. V gave up 4 bases and J gave up 0 bases, with 10 bases separating them. CDR1 and CDR2 (germline): MNHEY, SMNVEV (reference sequence). CDR3 sequence reads: CASSYSAASGNTIYF. The CDR3, as DNA: TGTGCCAGCAGTTACTCAGCGGCCTCTGGAAACACCATATATTTT.

The chain joins TRBV4-2 to TRBJ1-6; weak D call: TRBD1 (5 bases). CDR1 and CDR2 (germline): LGHNA, YNFKEQ. The CDR3 contains 16 residues. V was shortened by 0 bases and J by 9 bases, with 15 bases between the two germline ends. CDR3 sequence (DNA): TGTGCCAGCAGCCAAGATGTTCAGGGAGGTGGTTCACCCCTCCACTTT. Translation: CASSQDVQGGGSPLHF.

The chain employs TRBV7-6 and TRBJ2-5; 8 bases map to TRBD1. The germline V gene has CDR1 SGHVS and CDR2 FNYEAQ. The ends lost 5 bases at V and 2 bases at J; junction bases unmatched: 7. The CDR3 contains 15 residues. The CDR3 DNA is TGTGCCAGCAGCCAGCGAGACAGGGGACAAGAGACCCAGTACTTC. It is translated as CASSQRDRGQETQYF.

The genes are TRBV27 and TRBJ2-3, with 9 bases that match TRBD2. Per germline, CDR1 MNHEY and CDR2 SMNVEV (reference sequence). V was clipped by 5 bases and J by 1 base; unmatched bases: 1. The CDR3 covers 14 residues. For the CDR3, the DNA is TGTGCCAGCAGTAGACTAGCGGGCACAGATACGCAGTATTTT. It is translated as CASSRLAGTDTQYF.

The V call is TRBV27, the J call TRBJ2-1, with 9 bases that match TRBD2. This CDR3 has 15 amino acids. Trimming removed 5 bases from V and 9 bases from J; junction bases left unmatched: 11. CDR1 is MNHEY and CDR2 is SMNVEV in the germline V gene (reference sequence). The CDR3 spells CASSPSGGGGPEQFF. In DNA form, the CDR3 reads TGTGCCAGCAGTCCGTCTGGCGGGGGGGGACCTGAGCAGTTCTTC.

The V gene is TRBV7-9, the J gene TRBJ2-5, with 8 nucleotides matching TRBD1. Germline loops: CDR1 SEHNR, CDR2 FQNEAQ (reference sequence). The CDR3 length is 14 residues. The trim removed 5 bases at V and 1 base at J, leaving 3 bases unmatched. CDR3 loop: CASSEDRVQETQYF. CDR3 nucleotide sequence: TGTGCCAGCAGCGAGGACAGGGTCCAAGAGACCCAGTACTTC.

This chain joins TRBV6-1 and TRBJ1-1; weak D call: TRBD1 (6 bases). Trimming cost V 1 base and J 4 bases, with 16 bases left between them. Germline assignment: CDR1 MNHNS and CDR2 SASEGT. The CDR3 has 16 amino acids. The CDR3 loop reads CASSEETGWFGTEAFF. The CDR3, as DNA: TGTGCCAGCAGTGAAGAAACAGGGTGGTTCGGCACTGAAGCTTTCTTT.

The V gene is TRBV5-1, the J gene TRBJ2-1; D may be TRBD2 (6 bases). The CDR3 length is 16 residues. The germline gives CDR1 SGHRS, CDR2 YFSETQ. V lost 4 bases and J lost 5, with 19 bases in between. The CDR3 DNA follows: TGCGCCAGCAGCACCCGCCGTCCGGGGGTGAACAATGAGCAGTTCTTC. Translating gives CASSTRRPGVNNEQFF. The entire variable domain, with the rest obtained from reference TRBV5-1 and TRBJ2-1, is as follows: KAGVTQTPRYLIKTRGQQVTLSCSPISGHRSVSWYQQTPGQGLQFLFEYFSETQRNKGNFPGRFSGRQFSNSRSEMNVSTLELGDSALYLCASSTRRPGVNNEQFFGPGTRLTVL.

The rearrangement joins TRBV15 to TRBJ1-2; TRBD1 is a possible D gene (5 bases). Per germline, CDR1 LNHNV and CDR2 YYDKDF (reference sequence). The CDR3 spans 15 residues. V was clipped by 1 base and J by 1 base, with 10 bases between them. The CDR3 reads CATSRVAGNNYGYTF. The CDR3 nucleotides are TGTGCCACCAGCAGAGTAGCAGGGAATAACTATGGCTACACCTTC.

J is TRBJ1-3 and V is TRBV7-8; D is unresolved. Looked up from germline, CDR1 is SGHVS and CDR2 is FQNEAQ. V lost 3 bases, J lost 0 bases, and 9 bases lay in between. The CDR3 extends over 15 amino acids. CDR3 nucleotide sequence: TGTGCCAGCAGCTTGGACTCTTACTCTGGAAACACCATATATTTT. Its protein is CASSLDSYSGNTIYF.

In DNA, the CDR3 is TGCGCCAGCAGCTTGAATCACTTACTAGACTACGAGCAGTACTTC. Amino acid sequence: CASSLNHLLDYEQYF. The V call is TRBV5-1, the J call TRBJ2-7; D may be TRBD2 (5 bases). This CDR3 contains 15 residues. Germline V lookup: CDR1 SGHRS, CDR2 YFSETQ. Deletions cut 1 base from V and 3 bases from J, with 14 bases between.

This chain uses TRBV5-1 with TRBJ2-7, with TRBD1 matching over 8 bases. CDR3 length: 15 residues. The germline V gene encodes CDR1 SGHRS and CDR2 YFSETQ. The junction had 8 bases not matched to a gene; V was cut back by 2 bases and J by 4 bases. The CDR3 nucleotides read TGCGCCAGCAGCTTATTGCAGGGGGCGAGGTACGAGCAGTACTTC. Translated: CASSLLQGARYEQYF.

This chain connects TRBV4-2 to TRBJ2-2; D remains ambiguous. From germline, CDR1 is LGHNA and CDR2 YNFKEQ. The CDR3 has 12 amino acids. V lost 3 bases to trimming and J lost 5 bases, with 4 bases between them. In nucleotides, the CDR3 is TGTGCCAGCAGCCATATGACCGGGGAGCTGTTTTTT. It yields the protein CASSHMTGELFF.

The table lists this clone with a count of one. The genes are TRBV6-1 and TRBJ1-5, with unresolved D. This CDR3 region has 15 residues. Trimming stripped 2 bases from V and 0 bases from J, with 8 bases between. Germline values: CDR1 MNHNS, CDR2 SASEGT. The DNA of the CDR3 is TGTGCCAGCAGTGAAATAGTCTATAGCAATCAGCCCCAGCATTTT. Its translation: CASSEIVYSNQPQHF.

The chain combines TRBV7-8 with TRBJ2-3; tentative D call: TRBD2 (5 bases). The V and J ends lost 5 bases and 3 bases respectively, with 15 bases between them. Per germline, CDR1 SGHVS and CDR2 FQNEAQ. CDR3 size: 15 residues. CDR3 sequence: CASSLTRPETDTQYF. CDR3 DNA: TGTGCCAGCAGCCTAACTAGGCCCGAGACAGATACGCAGTATTTT.

The V gene is TRBV5-6, the J gene TRBJ2-7; D gene uncertain. This CDR3 contains 14 residues. Trimming removed 0 bases from V and 3 bases from J, with 10 bases in between. Germline V lookup: CDR1 SGHDT, CDR2 YYEEEE. CDR3 sequence: CASSLGGDFYEQYF. In DNA form, the CDR3 reads TGTGCCAGCAGCTTGGGTGGCGATTTCTACGAGCAGTACTTC.

This CDR3 is CASSAGTEQFF. CDR3 bases: TGTGCCAGTAGTGCCGGCACAGAGCAGTTCTTC. V and J are TRBV19 and TRBJ2-1; D call uncertain. The CDR3 is 11 residues long. Looked up from germline, CDR1 is LNHDA and CDR2 is SQIVND (reference sequence). Trimming removed 5 bases at V and 10 bases at J, with 9 bases between.

This clone was seen just once. The chain is built from TRBV5-1 and TRBJ1-1; no definite D call. Between the trimmed V and J ends, which lost 2 bases and 1 base, there was a span of 6 bases. Germline lookup yields CDR1 SGHRS and CDR2 YFSETQ. The CDR3 spans 13 residues. The CDR3 is CASSFEGNTEAFF. DNA of the CDR3: TGCGCCAGCAGCTTCGAGGGGAACACTGAAGCTTTCTTT.

The CDR3 DNA reads as TGTGCCAGCAGTGAAACTAGCGGGGGAGGCTCAGATACGCAGTATTTT. Protein: CASSETSGGGSDTQYF. The chain is built from TRBV2 and TRBJ2-3, with 11 bases fitting TRBD2. This CDR3 has 16 amino acids. The germline gives CDR1 SNHLY, CDR2 FYNNEI. V was pared by 2 bases and J by 4 bases, with 5 bases of the junction left unmatched.

The rearrangement joins TRBV5-5 to TRBJ2-5; the D call may be TRBD1 or TRBD2 (5 bases each). From germline, CDR1 is SGHKS and CDR2 YYEKEE (reference sequence). Deletions cut 4 bases from V and 4 bases from J, with 11 bases between. The CDR3 runs 13 residues. The CDR3 reads CASSRGVGETQYF. CDR3 in DNA: TGTGCCAGCAGCCGAGGGGTGGGAGAGACCCAGTACTTC.

V gene TRBV7-9 combines with J gene TRBJ2-5; D is possibly TRBD1 (5 bases). From germline, CDR1 is SEHNR and CDR2 FQNEAQ (reference sequence). V gave up 0 bases and J gave up 1 base, with 9 bases separating them. This CDR3 is built from 15 residues. DNA for the CDR3: TGTGCCAGCAGCTTAGCAGGGGCCTTCCAAGAGACCCAGTACTTC. The encoded protein is CASSLAGAFQETQYF.